This T cell receptor beta chain was observed in a study of T cell repertoires in cytomegalovirus infection. As for the study in general: Recently identified HLA-C-restricted CMV epitopes were used, and well-studied HLA-B-restricted CMV epitopes were used as well. It was the public TCR beta signatures that indicated both CMV infection and matching HLA type.

In its sample, this clonotype was seen a few times. Its target is unknown. Looked up from germline, CDR1 is SGHVS and CDR2 is FNYEAQ. This CDR3 contains 14 residues. V was clipped by 1 base and J by 2 bases, with 8 bases between them. TCRdb independently ran MiXCR on the reads; one entry per CDR3 protein. In the table there are roughly 150,000 distinct CDR3 sequences, less than 25% of which are singletons. Study-level findings and limits: Clonotypes of TCR beta that were HLA-C-restricted and CMV-specific dominated the ex vivo response.

This receptor was identified in a human donor in good health (CMV status not recorded). Some clones in this sample may be carry-over from other donors' samples. Here the sequenced sample was CD8+ T cells from cultured PBMCs, taken from culture after CMV antigen stimulation. This chain uses TRBV7-6 with TRBJ2-5, with D unclear. CDR3 loop: CASSLVASQETQYF. In nucleotides, the CDR3 is TGTGCCAGCAGCTTAGTAGCCTCTCAAGAGACCCAGTACTTC. The full variable domain, rest sourced from reference TRBV7-6 and TRBJ2-5, is GAGVSQSPRYKVTKRGQDVALRCDPISGHVSLYWYRQALGQGPEFLTYFNYEAQQDKSGLPNDRFSAERPEGSISTLTIQRTEQRDSAMYRCASSLVASQETQYFGPGTRLLVL.